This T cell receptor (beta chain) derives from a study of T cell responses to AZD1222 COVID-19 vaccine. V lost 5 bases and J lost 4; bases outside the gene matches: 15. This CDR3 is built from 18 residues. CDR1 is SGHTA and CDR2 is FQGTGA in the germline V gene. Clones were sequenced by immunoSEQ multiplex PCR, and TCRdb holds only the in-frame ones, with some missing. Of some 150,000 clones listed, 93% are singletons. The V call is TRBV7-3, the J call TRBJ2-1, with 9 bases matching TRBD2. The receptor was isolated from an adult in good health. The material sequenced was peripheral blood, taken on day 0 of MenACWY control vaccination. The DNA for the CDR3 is TGTGCCAGCAGCCCCTACCCGATTAGCGGGAGCCCATACAATGAGCAGTTCTTC. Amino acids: CASSPYPISGSPYNEQFF.